The T cell receptor (beta chain) described here comes from a study of shared clonotypes between healthy human individuals. Study conclusions and caveats: Memory subsets generally showed smaller estimated richness than naive subsets did.

Losses at the gene ends were 5 bases for V and 6 bases for J; bases not matched to a gene: 11. The germline gives CDR1 SGHVS, CDR2 FNYEAQ. The length of the CDR3 is 16 residues. With regard to this clone: Its antigen is not identified.

Both subsets, CD45RA+ naive and CD45RA-negative memory, were split from the CD4+ cells. TCRdb keeps only in-frame clones here, not all; method: immunoSEQ multiplex PCR. The table records fewer than 400,000 clones, over 65% of them present only once. Sequencing used memory CD4+ T cells sorted from blood. Subset here: CD45RA-negative fraction. The chain links TRBV7-6 to TRBJ1-5; 9 nucleotides align to TRBD1. This TCR was sampled from a man aged 25-40 years in good health. The CDR3 loop reads CASSPRTGVATQPQHF. DNA of the CDR3: TGTGCCAGCAGCCCCCGGACAGGGGTTGCCACTCAGCCCCAGCATTTT.